This T cell receptor beta chain appears in the sequencing data of a study of spatial heterogeneity in lung cancer. MiXCR, run by TCRdb on the 5' RACE reads, gives a single entry per CDR3 protein. The table lists approximately 92,000 distinct CDR3 sequences, less than 15% of them singletons, with roughly 41% in the top ten. J lost 4 bases, V lost 10 bases, and 7 bases had no gene match. Germline V CDR1 and CDR2: LNHDA, SQIVND (reference sequence). This CDR3 contains 14 residues. The time point denotes: sample taken at primary tumor resection. Unsorted whole RNA samples from tumor, nontumor lung or frozen PBMC were sequenced.

The sequenced sample was PBMCs, obtained at surgery. The rearrangement uses TRBV19 and TRBJ2-1, with 10 bases that match TRBD2. This TCR came from a male donor with early-stage non-small cell lung cancer. CDR3 protein: CATSSGSDYNEQFF. CDR3 bases: TGTGCCACTTCTAGCGGGAGTGATTACAATGAGCAGTTCTTC.